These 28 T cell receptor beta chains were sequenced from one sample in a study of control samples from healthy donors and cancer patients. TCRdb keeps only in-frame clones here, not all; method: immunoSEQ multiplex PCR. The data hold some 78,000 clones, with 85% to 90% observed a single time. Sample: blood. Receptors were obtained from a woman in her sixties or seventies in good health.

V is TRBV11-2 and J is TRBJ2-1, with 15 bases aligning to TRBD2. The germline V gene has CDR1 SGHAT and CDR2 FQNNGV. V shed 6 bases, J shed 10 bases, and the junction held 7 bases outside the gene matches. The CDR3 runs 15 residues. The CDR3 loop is CASSWTSGGAGEQFF. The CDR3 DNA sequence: TGTGCCAGCAGTTGGACTAGCGGGGGGGCAGGAGAGCAGTTCTTC.

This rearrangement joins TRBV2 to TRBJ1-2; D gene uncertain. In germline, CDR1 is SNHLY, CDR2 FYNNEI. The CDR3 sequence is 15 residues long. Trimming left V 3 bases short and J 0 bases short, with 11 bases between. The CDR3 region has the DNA TGTGCCAGCAGTGAGTCAGGACTCACTAACTATGGCTACACCTTC. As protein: CASSESGLTNYGYTF.

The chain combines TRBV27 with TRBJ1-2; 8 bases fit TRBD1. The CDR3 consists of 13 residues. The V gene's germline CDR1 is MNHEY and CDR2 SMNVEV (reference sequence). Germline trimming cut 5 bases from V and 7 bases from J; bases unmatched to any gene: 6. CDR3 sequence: CASSLRDRFGYTF. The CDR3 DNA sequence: TGTGCCAGCAGTCTCCGGGACAGGTTTGGCTACACCTTC.

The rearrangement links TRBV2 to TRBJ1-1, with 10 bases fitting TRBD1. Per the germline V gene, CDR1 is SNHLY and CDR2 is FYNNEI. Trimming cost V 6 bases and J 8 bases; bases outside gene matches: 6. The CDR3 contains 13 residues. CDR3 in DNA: TGTGCCAGCAGGGGGGACAGGGGAGGCGAAGCTTTCTTT. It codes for CASRGDRGGEAFF.

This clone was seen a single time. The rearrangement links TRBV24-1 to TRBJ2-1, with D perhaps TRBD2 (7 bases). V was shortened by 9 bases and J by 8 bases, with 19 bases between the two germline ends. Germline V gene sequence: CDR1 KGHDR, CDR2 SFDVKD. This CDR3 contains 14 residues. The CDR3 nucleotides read TGTGCCACCCAAGACGGTGGGGGGGCCGATGAGCAGTTCTTC. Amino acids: CATQDGGGADEQFF.

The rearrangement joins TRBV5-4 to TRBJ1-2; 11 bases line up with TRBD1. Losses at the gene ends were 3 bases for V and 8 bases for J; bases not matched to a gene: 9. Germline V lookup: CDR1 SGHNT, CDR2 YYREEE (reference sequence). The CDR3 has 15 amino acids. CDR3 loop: CASSSGTGGWEGYTF. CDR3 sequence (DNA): TGTGCCAGCAGCTCCGGGACAGGGGGGTGGGAGGGCTACACCTTC. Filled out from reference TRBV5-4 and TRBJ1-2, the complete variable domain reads ETGVTQSPTHLIKTRGQQVTLRCSSQSGHNTVSWYQQALGQGPQFIFQYYREEENGRGNFPPRFSGLQFPNYSSELNVNALELDDSALYLCASSSGTGGWEGYTFGSGTRLTVV.

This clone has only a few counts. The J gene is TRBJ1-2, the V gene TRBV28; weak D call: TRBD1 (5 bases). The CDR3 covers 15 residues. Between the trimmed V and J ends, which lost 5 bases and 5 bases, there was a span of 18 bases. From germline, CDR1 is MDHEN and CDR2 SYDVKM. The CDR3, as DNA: TGTGCCAGCAGTCCCCGGGGTGAGGGGCGGTATGGCTACACCTTC. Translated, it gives CASSPRGEGRYGYTF.

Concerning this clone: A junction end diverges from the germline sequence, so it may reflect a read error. The CDR3: CASSQFGRETQYF. CDR3 DNA sequence: TGTGCCAGCAGCCAATTCGGGCGGGAGACTCAGTACTTC. The chain uses TRBV14 and TRBJ2-5, with 7 positions matching TRBD2. The germline V gene encodes CDR1 SGHDN and CDR2 FVKESK. The CDR3 has 13 residues.

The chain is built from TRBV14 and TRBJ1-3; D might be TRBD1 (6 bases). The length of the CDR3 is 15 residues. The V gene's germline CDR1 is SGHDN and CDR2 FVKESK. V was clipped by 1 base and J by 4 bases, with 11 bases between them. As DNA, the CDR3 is TGTGCCAGCAGCCAAGGGACAGTCAGCGGAAACACCATATATTTT. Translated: CASSQGTVSGNTIYF.

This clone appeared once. CDR3 in DNA: TGTGCCAGCTCACCATTTGGGGGGGCACTCTCTGGAAACACCATATATTTT. It codes for CASSPFGGALSGNTIYF. The genes are TRBV18 and TRBJ1-3; D perhaps matches TRBD1 (6 bases). Germline loops: CDR1 KGHSH, CDR2 LQKENI. The CDR3 has 17 amino acids. V dropped 2 bases and J dropped 0 bases, with 14 bases sitting between them. The full variable domain, its missing parts supplied by reference TRBV18 and TRBJ1-3, is NAGVMQNPRHLVRRRGQEARLRCSPMKGHSHVYWYRQLPEEGLKFMVYLQKENIIDESGMPKERFSAEFPKEGPSILRIQQVVRGDSAAYFCASSPFGGALSGNTIYFGEGSWLTVV.

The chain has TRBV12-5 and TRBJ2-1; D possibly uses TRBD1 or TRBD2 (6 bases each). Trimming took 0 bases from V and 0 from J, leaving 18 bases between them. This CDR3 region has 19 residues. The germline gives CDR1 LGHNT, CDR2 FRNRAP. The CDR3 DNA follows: TGTGCTAGTGGTTTGGTCATGGGGGGCGGGGTAAGCTCCTACAATGAGCAGTTCTTC. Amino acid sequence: CASGLVMGGGVSSYNEQFF.

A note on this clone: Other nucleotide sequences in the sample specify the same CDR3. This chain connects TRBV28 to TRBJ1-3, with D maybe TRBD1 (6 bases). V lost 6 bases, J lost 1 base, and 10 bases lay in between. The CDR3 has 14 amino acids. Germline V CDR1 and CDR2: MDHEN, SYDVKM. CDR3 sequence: CASSHQGSGNTIYF. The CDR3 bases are TGTGCCAGCAGCCATCAGGGGTCTGGAAACACCATATATTTT. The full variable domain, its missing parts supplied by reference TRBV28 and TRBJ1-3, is DVKVTQSSRYLVKRTGEKVFLECVQDMDHENMFWYRQDPGLGLRLIYFSYDVKMKEKGDIPEGYSVSREKKERFSLILESASTNQTSMYLCASSHQGSGNTIYFGEGSWLTVV.

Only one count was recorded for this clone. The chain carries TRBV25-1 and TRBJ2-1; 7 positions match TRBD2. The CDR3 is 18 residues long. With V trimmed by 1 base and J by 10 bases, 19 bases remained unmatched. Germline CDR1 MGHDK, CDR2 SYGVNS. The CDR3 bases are TGTGCCAGCAGTGAATCGGTCCCGGGCCTAGCGGCCTCACGGGAGCAGTTCTTC. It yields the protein CASSESVPGLAASREQFF.

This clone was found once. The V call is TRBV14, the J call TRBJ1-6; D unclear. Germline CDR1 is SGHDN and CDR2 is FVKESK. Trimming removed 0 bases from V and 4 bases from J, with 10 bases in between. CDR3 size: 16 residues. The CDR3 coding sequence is TGTGCCAGCAGCCAAGATGCGGGGAGGTATAATTCACCCCTCCACTTT. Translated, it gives CASSQDAGRYNSPLHF. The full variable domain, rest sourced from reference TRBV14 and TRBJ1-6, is EAGVTQFPSHSVIEKGQTVTLRCDPISGHDNLYWYRRVMGKEIKFLLHFVKESKQDESGMPNNRFLAERTGGTYSTLKVQPAELEDSGVYFCASSQDAGRYNSPLHFGNGTRLTVT.

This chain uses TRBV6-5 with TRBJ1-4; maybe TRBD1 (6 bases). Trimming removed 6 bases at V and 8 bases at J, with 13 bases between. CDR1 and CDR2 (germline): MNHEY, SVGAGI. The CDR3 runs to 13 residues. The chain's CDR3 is CASSIRGDEKLFF. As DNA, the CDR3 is TGTGCCAGCAGCATTAGGGGGGACGAAAAACTGTTTTTT.

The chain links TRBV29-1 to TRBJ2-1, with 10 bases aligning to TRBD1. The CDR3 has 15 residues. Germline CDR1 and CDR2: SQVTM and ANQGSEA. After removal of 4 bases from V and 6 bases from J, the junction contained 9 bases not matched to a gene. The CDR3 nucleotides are TGCAGCGTTGGCTCTCCGGGACAGGGGAGCAATGAGCAGTTCTTC. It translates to CSVGSPGQGSNEQFF.

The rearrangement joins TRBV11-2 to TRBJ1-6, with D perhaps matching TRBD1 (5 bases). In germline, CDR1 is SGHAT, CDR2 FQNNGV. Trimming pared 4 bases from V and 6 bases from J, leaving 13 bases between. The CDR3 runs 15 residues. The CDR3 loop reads CASSSLRGGNSPLHF. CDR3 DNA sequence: TGTGCCAGCAGCTCTCTCCGGGGCGGTAATTCACCCCTCCACTTT.

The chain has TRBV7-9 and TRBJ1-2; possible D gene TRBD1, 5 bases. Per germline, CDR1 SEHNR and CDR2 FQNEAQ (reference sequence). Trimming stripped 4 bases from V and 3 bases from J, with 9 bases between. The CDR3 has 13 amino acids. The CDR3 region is CASSSDRDYGYTF. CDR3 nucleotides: TGTGCCAGCAGCTCCGACAGAGACTATGGCTACACCTTC.

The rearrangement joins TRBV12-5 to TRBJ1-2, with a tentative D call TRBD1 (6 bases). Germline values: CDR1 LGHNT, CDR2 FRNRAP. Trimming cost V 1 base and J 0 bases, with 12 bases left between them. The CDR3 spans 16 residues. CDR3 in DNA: TGTGCTAGTGGTTTGGGGTTGGACAGCTCTAACTATGGCTACACCTTC. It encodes CASGLGLDSSNYGYTF.

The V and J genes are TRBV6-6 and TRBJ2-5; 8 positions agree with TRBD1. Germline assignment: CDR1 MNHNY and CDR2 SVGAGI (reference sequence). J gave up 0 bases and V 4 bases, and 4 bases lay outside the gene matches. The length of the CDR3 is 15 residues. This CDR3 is CASSLDRDYQETQYF. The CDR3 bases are TGTGCCAGCAGTTTGGACAGGGATTACCAAGAGACCCAGTACTTC.

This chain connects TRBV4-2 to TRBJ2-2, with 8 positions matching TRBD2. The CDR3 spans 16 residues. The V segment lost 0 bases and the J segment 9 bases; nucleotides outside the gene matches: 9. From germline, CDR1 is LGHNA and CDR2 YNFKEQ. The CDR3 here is CASSQDSSSGSRELFF. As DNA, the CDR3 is TGTGCCAGCAGCCAAGATAGTTCTAGCGGGTCCCGGGAGCTGTTTTTT.

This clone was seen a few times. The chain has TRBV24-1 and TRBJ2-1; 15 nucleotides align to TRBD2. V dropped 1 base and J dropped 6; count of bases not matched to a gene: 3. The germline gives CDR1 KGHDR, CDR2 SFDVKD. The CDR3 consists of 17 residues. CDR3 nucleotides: TGTGCCACCAGTGATTTCAGGACTAGCGGGAGGGCCAATGAGCAGTTCTTC. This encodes CATSDFRTSGRANEQFF.

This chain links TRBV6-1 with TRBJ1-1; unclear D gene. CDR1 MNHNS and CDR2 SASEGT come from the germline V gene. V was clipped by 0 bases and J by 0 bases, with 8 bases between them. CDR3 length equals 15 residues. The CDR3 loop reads CASSEAGSLNTEAFF. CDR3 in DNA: TGTGCCAGCAGTGAAGCCGGGAGTCTGAACACTGAAGCTTTCTTT.

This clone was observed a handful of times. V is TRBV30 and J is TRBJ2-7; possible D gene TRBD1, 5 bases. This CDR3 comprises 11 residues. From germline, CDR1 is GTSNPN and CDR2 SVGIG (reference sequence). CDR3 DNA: TGTGCTCAAGGTAGGGGATACGAGCAGTACTTC. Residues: CAQGRGYEQYF.

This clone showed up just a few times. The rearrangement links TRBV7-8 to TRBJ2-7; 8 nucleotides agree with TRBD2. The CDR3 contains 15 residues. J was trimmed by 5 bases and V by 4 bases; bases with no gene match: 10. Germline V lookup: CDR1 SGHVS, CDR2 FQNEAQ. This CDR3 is CASSSYGGEINEQYF. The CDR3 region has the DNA TGTGCCAGCAGCTCCTACGGGGGGGAGATAAACGAGCAGTACTTC.

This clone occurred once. The CDR3 is CAWRRGLGEETQYF. CDR3 DNA: TGTGCCTGGAGGCGCGGATTGGGGGAGGAGACCCAGTACTTC. The chain joins TRBV30 to TRBJ2-5, with D possibly called TRBD1 or TRBD2 (5 bases each). The CDR3 length is 14 residues. Germline V CDR1 and CDR2: GTSNPN, SVGIG (reference sequence). V gave up 3 bases and J gave up 5 bases, with 16 bases separating them.

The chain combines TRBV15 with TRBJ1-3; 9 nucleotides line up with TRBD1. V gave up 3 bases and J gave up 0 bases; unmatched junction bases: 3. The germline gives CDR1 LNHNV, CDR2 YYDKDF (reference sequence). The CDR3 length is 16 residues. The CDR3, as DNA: TGTGCCACCAGCAGGGGACAGGGCCACTCTGGAAACACCATATATTTT. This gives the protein CATSRGQGHSGNTIYF.

The CDR3 is CASREGTGPETQYF. CDR3 coding DNA: TGTGCCAGCCGAGAGGGGACAGGGCCAGAGACCCAGTACTTC. This chain joins TRBV2 and TRBJ2-5; 9 bases align to TRBD1. The CDR3 runs 14 residues. V lost 8 bases, J lost 4 bases, and 8 bases stayed unmatched. Looked up from germline, CDR1 is SNHLY and CDR2 is FYNNEI.